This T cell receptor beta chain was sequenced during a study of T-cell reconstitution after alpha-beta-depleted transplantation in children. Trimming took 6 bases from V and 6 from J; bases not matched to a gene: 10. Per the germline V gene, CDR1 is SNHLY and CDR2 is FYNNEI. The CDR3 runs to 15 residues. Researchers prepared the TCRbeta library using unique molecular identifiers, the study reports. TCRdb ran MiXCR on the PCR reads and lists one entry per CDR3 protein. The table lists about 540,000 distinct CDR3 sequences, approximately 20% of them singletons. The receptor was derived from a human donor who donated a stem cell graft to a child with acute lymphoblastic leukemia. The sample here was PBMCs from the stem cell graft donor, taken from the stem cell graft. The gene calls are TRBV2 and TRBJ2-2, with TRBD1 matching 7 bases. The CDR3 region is CASRKDRAYAGELFF. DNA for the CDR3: TGTGCCAGCAGAAAAGACAGGGCTTACGCCGGGGAGCTGTTTTTT.